This T cell receptor beta chain was sequenced in a study of CD8+CD57+ T cells in acquired aplastic anemia (dated by TCRdb to the late 2010s). About the study as a whole: Extracted DNA from sorted CD4+ and CD8+ cells averaged approximately 3 ug, ranging from 0.2 to 27.4 ug. For healthy donor samples, the average read count was about 10 million for CD4+ cells and 11 million to 13 million for CD8+ cells.

Genomic DNA was used as template for profiling of TCR beta VDJ combinations and CDR3 sequences. An Illumina HiSeq 2000 was used for TCR repertoire sequencing. In the authors' own workflow: TRBV/TRBJ rearrangement plots, CDR3 size and DJ length profiles, and Simpson's diversity index were used to assess repertoires. The most abundant DNA sequence in the deep sequencing data was defined as the immunodominant clone. CDR3 amino acid sequences were screened for sharing across subjects and compared with published repertoires and the VDJdb database. TCRdb passed the public sequencing reads through fastp at Q25 and MiXCR, retaining productive beta sequences. Each CDR3 protein appears once, grouped with its most common genes and DNA. In this record, the V and J calls reflect TCRdb's handling and not the investigators' own analysis. The sample table shows around 150,000 distinct CDR3 sequences, and more than 35% are seen once. The top ten clonotypes cover more than 7% of the sample.

The study deep-sequenced TCR repertoires of sorted CD4+ and CD8+ blood T cells from severe aplastic anemia patients and healthy subjects. Ficoll-Paque density gradient centrifugation was used to isolate peripheral blood mononuclear cells. Before DNA extraction, CD4+ and CD8+ T cells were sorted by FACS or by magnetic beads. Summary of the overall study and its limitations: Between patients and healthy controls, no significant difference in CD8+ Simpson's diversity was found (P=0.060). Around 27 CD8+ CDR3 sequences were shared between patients and controls but appeared highly expressed in patients and within their immunodominant clones.

V was cut back by 1 base and J by 2 bases, leaving a gap of 9 bases between them. The CDR3, from cysteine to phenylalanine, totals 15 residues. Only the CDR3 portion is preserved as DNA: 45 bases, with reading frame beginning at the first base. Via the germline V gene (reference sequence), CDR1 is LGHDT and CDR2 YNNKEL. At least ten counts were recorded for this clonotype. Its antigen is unknown. No qualities accompany the bases; no much larger clone lies one base away. The sequence joins TRBV3-1 to TRBJ2-1; confidence is insufficient to name the D gene. The sample comprised sorted CD4+, CD8+, or CD8+CD57+ T cells (not recorded which) from PBMCs. This TCR derives from a human donor in good health, serving as a control. The DNA sequence reads TGTGCCAGCAGCCAAGGGACGGAAACCTACAATGAGCAGTTCTTC. This sequence encodes CASSQGTETYNEQFF.